One TCR beta chain is described in this entry. Its target is unknown. Germline V gives CDR1 SGHAT, CDR2 FQNNGV. The CDR3 extends over 12 amino acids. Deletions cut 2 bases from V and 5 bases from J, with 6 bases between. This entry belongs to a study of hypomethylating agent response in myelodysplastic syndrome. Across the study: Either azacitidine (about 70% of the 11) or decitabine (3 of 11) was given. Of under 14 patients, a few carried TET2, the most frequent mutation. Response meant complete response or hematologic improvement; all other patients were non-responders.

Repertoires were generated with immunoSEQ multiplex PCR, while TCRdb's copy carries only in-frame clones and drops some. The sample lists about 7,200 clones, around 87% occurring once. Study outcomes and limitations: Lack of age-matching between healthy donors and MDS patients could bias comparison.

This TCR was sampled from a human donor with myelodysplastic syndrome. The genes are TRBV11-2 and TRBJ1-1; D remains unclear. The sample consisted of bone marrow, taken before or after starting hypomethylating agent treatment for myelodysplastic syndrome (not recorded which). The CDR3 DNA sequence: TGTGCCAGCAGCTTACCGAGGACTGAAGCTTTCTTT. Residues: CASSLPRTEAFF.